This record concerns one T cell receptor (beta chain) sequence. Its target is not known. The record originates from a study of radiation and T cells in renal cell carcinoma. Germline-derived CDR1 and CDR2 are LNHDA and SQIVND (reference sequence). This CDR3 is 15 amino acids long. Trimming stripped 7 bases from V and 1 base from J, with 16 bases between. Study observations and caveats: Pretreatment tumor biopsies were lacking, so baseline clonotypes are unknown.

Time point of the sample: blood 4 weeks post-SBRT, at nephrectomy. Sample treatment: 15 Gy SBRT to primary tumor, nephrectomy 4 weeks later. Radiation-treated patients gave blood at baseline, week 2 and week 4. Some clones are missing from TCRdb's copy, which holds only in-frame ones; the method was immunoSEQ multiplex PCR. The sample shows more than 120,000 clones, approximately 86% of them seen only once. Sequenced material: blood, taken from a patient whose treatment included radiotherapy and nephrectomy. V gene TRBV19 combines with J gene TRBJ1-1; D unresolved. This receptor was obtained from a woman between 50 and 59 years old with renal cell carcinoma. The CDR3 loop is CASTTQGLANTEAFF. Written as DNA, the CDR3 is TGTGCCAGTACCACACAAGGACTCGCGAACACTGAAGCTTTCTTT.